This T cell receptor (beta chain) was documented in a study of tumor-infiltrating lymphocytes in primary liver carcinoma. At the level of the study: Patients had primary liver carcinoma treated by surgical resection. Enrolled patients were male and female, aged 30 to 69 years.

Germline DNA was also extracted, with blood RNA taken from unsorted whole blood. The input was 400 to 500 ng total RNA; TCR beta cDNA was made from it with a constant-region primer. Modified slightly, ARM-PCR produced TCR beta libraries over three nested multiplex PCR rounds. TRBV1-TRBV30 forward primers and a C-beta reverse primer were used in the first two PCR rounds, which each ran for approximately 10 cycles. TCRdb redid the calling of the multiplex PCR reads with MiXCR, one entry per CDR3 protein. The data hold about 310,000 distinct CDR3 sequences, with 50% to 60% observed a single time. Germline CDR1 LGHNA, CDR2 YSLEER. The V segment lost 6 bases and the J segment 2 bases; nucleotides outside the gene matches: 8. This CDR3 region has 15 residues. Study-wide points: Samples were bulk unsorted, so CD4+ and CD8+ repertoires were not compared.

This clonotype was picked up many times. Antigen unknown. V is TRBV4-3 and J is TRBJ2-7, with 9 bases matching TRBD2. This receptor was obtained from a woman younger than 45 with primary liver carcinoma and hepatitis B virus infection. The sequenced material came from peripheral blood. The CDR3 spells CASRTQAGGPYEQYF. The CDR3 region has the DNA TGCGCCAGCAGGACGCAAGCGGGAGGCCCCTACGAGCAGTACTTC.